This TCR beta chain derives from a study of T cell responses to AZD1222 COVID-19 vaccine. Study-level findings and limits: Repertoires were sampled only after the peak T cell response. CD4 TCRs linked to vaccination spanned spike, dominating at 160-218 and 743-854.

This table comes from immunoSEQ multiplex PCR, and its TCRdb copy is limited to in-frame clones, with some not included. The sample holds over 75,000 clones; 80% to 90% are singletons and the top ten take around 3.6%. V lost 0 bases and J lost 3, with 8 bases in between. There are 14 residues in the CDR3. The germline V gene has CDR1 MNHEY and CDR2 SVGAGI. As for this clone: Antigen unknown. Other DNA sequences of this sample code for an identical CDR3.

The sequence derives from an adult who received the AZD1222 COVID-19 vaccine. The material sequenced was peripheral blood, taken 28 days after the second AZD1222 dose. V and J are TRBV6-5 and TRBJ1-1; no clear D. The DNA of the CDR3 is TGTGCCAGCAGTTACTCGATCGGGGACACTGAAGCTTTCTTT. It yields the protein CASSYSIGDTEAFF.